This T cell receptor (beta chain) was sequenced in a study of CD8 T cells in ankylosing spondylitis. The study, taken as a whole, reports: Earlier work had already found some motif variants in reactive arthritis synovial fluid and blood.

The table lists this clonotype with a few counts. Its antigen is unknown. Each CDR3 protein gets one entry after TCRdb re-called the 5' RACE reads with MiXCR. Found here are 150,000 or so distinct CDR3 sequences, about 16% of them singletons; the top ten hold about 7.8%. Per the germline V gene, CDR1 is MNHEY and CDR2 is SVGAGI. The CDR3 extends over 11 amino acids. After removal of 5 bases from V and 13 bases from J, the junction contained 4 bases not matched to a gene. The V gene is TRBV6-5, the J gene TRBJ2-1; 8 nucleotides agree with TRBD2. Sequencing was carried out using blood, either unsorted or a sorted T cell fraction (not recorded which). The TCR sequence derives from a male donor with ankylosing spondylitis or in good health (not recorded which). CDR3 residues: CASSPGTRQFF. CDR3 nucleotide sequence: TGTGCCAGCAGTCCCGGGACTAGACAGTTCTTC.